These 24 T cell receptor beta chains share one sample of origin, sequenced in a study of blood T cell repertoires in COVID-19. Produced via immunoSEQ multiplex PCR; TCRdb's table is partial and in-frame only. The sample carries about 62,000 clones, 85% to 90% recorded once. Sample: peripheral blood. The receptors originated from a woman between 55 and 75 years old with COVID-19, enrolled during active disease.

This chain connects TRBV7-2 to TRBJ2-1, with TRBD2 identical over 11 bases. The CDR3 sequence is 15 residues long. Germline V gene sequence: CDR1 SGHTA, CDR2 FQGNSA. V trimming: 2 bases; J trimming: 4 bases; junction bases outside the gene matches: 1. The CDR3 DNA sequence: TGTGCCAGCAGCTTAACTAGCGGGAGATACAATGAGCAGTTCTTC. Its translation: CASSLTSGRYNEQFF.

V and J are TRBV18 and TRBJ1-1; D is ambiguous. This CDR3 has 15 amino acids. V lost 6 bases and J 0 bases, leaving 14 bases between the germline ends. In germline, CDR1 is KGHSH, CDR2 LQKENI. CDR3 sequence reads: CASSRVQGLNTEAFF. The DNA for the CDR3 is TGTGCCAGCTCGCGGGTGCAAGGGCTGAACACTGAAGCTTTCTTT.

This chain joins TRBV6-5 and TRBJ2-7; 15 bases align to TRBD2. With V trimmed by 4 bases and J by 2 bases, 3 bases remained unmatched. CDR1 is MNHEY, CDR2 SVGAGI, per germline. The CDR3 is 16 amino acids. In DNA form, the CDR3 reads TGTGCCAGCAGTTTTAGGACTAGCGGGAGGGCCTACGAGCAGTACTTC. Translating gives CASSFRTSGRAYEQYF.

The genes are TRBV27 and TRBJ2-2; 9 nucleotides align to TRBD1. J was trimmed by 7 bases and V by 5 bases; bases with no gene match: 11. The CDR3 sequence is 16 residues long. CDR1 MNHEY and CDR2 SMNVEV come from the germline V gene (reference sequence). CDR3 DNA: TGTGCCAGCAGTGTCCGTGGGACAGGGCGGAACGGGGAGCTGTTTTTT. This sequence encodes CASSVRGTGRNGELFF.

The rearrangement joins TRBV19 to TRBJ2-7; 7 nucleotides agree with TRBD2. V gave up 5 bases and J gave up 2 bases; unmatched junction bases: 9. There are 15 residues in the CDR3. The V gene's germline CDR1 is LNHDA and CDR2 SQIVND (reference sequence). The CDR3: CASSRSGTSPYEQYF. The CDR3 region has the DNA TGTGCCAGTAGTCGAAGCGGGACCAGCCCCTACGAGCAGTACTTC.

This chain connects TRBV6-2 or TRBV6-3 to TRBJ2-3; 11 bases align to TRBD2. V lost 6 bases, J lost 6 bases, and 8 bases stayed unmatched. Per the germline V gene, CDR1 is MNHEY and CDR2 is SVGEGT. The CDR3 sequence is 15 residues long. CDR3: CASSPLAGAVDTQYF. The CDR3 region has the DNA TGTGCCAGCAGCCCACTAGCGGGAGCGGTGGATACGCAGTATTTT.

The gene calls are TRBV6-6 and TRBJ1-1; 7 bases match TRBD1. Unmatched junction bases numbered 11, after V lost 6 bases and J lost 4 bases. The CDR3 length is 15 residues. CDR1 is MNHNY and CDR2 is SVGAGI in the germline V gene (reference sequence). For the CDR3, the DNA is TGTGCCAGCAGCCCTAGACAGGGTGCCGGCACTGAAGCTTTCTTT. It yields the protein CASSPRQGAGTEAFF.

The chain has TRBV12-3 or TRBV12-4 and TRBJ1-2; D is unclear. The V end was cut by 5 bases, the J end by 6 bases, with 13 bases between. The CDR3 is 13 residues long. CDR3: CASSPLIRDGYTF. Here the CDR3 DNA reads TGTGCCAGCAGTCCCTTAATTCGCGATGGCTACACCTTC.

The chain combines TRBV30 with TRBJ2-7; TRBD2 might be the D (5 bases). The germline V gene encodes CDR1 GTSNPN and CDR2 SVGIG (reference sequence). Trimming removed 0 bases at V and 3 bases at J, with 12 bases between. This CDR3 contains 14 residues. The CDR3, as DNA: TGTGCCTGGAGTGTACTAAGCGAGGGCTACGAGCAGTACTTC. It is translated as CAWSVLSEGYEQYF. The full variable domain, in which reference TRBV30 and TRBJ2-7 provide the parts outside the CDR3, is SQTIHQWPATLVQPVGSPLSLECTVEGTSNPNLYWYRQAAGRGLQLLFYSVGIGQISSEVPQNLSASRPQDRQFILSSKKLLLSDSGFYLCAWSVLSEGYEQYFGPGTRLTVT.

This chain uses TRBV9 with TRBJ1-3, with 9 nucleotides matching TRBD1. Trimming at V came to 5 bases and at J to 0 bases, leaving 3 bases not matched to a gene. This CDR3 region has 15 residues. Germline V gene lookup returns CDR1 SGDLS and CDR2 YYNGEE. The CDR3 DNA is TGTGCCAGCAGGGGGACAGGGCGCTCTGGAAACACCATATATTTT. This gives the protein CASRGTGRSGNTIYF.

CDR3 sequence: CASSSEGGQGYGYTF. The CDR3, as DNA: TGTGCCAGCAGCTCCGAAGGGGGCCAAGGCTATGGCTACACCTTC. J is TRBJ1-2 and V is TRBV7-2; 7 bases map to TRBD1. Germline trimming cut 4 bases from V and 4 bases from J; bases unmatched to any gene: 9. This CDR3 has 15 amino acids. Germline loops: CDR1 SGHTA, CDR2 FQGNSA. Looking up the rest from reference TRBV7-2 and TRBJ1-2 gives the full variable domain: GAGVSQSPSNKVTEKGKDVELRCDPISGHTALYWYRQSLGQGLEFLIYFQGNSAPDKSGLPSDRFSAERTGGSVSTLTIQRTQQEDSAVYLCASSSEGGQGYGYTFGSGTRLTVV.

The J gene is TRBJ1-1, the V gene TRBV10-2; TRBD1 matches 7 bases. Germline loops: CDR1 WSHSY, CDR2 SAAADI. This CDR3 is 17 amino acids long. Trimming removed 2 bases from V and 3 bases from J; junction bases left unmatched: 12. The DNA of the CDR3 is TGCGCCAGCAGTGAGAGGGGGCCGACTAAGGGGGACACTGAAGCTTTCTTT. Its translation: CASSERGPTKGDTEAFF.

CDR3 in amino acids: CASSLSDRGSYEQYF. In DNA form, the CDR3 reads TGTGCCAGCAGCTTATCGGACAGGGGATCCTACGAGCAGTACTTC. The V call is TRBV7-9, the J call TRBJ2-7; 9 bases align to TRBD1. After removal of 2 bases from V and 1 base from J, the junction contained 3 bases not matched to a gene. This CDR3 comprises 15 residues. Germline V gene data show CDR1 as SEHNR and CDR2 as FQNEAQ (reference sequence). The complete variable domain, with remaining parts taken from reference TRBV7-9 and TRBJ2-7, reads DTGVSQNPRHKITKRGQNVTFRCDPISEHNRLYWYRQTLGQGPEFLTYFQNEAQLEKSRLLSDRFSAERPKGSFSTLEIQRTEQGDSAMYLCASSLSDRGSYEQYFGPGTRLTVT.

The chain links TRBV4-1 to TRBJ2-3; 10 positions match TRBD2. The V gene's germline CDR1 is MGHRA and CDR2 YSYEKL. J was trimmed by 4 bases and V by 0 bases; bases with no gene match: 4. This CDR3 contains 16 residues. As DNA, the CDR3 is TGCGCCAGCAGCCAAGAATCCAGCGGGAGGGCAGATACGCAGTATTTT. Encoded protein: CASSQESSGRADTQYF.

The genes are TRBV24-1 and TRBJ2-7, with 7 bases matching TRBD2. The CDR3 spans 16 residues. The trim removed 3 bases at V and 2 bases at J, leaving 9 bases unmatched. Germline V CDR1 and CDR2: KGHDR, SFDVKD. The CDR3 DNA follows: TGTGCCACCAGTGATGGCGGCGGGAGTAGGACCTACGAGCAGTACTTC. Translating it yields CATSDGGGSRTYEQYF.

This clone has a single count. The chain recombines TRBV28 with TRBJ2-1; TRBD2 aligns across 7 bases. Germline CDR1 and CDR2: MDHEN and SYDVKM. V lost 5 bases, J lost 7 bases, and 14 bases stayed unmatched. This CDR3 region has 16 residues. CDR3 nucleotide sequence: TGTGCCAGCAGTCCCCCAGCGGGATTAAAAGGGAATGAGCAGTTCTTC. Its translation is CASSPPAGLKGNEQFF. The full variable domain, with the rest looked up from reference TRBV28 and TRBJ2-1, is DVKVTQSSRYLVKRTGEKVFLECVQDMDHENMFWYRQDPGLGLRLIYFSYDVKMKEKGDIPEGYSVSREKKERFSLILESASTNQTSMYLCASSPPAGLKGNEQFFGPGTRLTVL.

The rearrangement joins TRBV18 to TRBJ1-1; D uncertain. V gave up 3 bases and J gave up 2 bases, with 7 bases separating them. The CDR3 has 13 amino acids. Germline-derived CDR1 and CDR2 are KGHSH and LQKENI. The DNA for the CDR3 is TGTGCCAGCTCACCTAGAACCAACACTGAAGCTTTCTTT. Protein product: CASSPRTNTEAFF.

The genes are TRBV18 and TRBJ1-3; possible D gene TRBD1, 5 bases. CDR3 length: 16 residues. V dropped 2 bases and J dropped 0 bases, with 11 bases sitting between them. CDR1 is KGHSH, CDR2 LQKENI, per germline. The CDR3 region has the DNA TGTGCCAGCTCACCATCCGGACACTACTCTGGAAACACCATATATTTT. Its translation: CASSPSGHYSGNTIYF.

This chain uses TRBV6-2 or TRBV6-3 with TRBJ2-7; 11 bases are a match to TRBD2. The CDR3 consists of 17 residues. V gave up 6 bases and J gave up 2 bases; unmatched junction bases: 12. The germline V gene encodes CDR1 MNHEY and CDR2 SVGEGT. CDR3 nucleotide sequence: TGTGCCAGCAGCCGACCCGTGACTAGCGGGACCACCTACGAGCAGTACTTC. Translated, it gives CASSRPVTSGTTYEQYF.

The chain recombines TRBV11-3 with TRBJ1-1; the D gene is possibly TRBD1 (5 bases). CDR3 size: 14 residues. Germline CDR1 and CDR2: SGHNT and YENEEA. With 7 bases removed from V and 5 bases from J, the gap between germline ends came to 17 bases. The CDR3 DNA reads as TGTGCCAGCACCTCGCGGGGTGGGGGGACTGAAGCTTTCTTT. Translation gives CASTSRGGGTEAFF.

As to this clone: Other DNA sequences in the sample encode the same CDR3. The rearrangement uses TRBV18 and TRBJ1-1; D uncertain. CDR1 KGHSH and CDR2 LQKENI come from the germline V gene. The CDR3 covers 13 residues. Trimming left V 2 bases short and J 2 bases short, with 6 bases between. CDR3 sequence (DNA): TGTGCCAGCTCACCAGCGGGCAACACTGAAGCTTTCTTT. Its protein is CASSPAGNTEAFF.

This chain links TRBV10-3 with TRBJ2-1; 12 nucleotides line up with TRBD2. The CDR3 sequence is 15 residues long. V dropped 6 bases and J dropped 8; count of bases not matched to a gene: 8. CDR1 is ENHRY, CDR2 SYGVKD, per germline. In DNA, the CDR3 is TGTGCCATCAGATTCGGACTAGCGGGGTCCGATGAGCAGTTCTTC. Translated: CAIRFGLAGSDEQFF.

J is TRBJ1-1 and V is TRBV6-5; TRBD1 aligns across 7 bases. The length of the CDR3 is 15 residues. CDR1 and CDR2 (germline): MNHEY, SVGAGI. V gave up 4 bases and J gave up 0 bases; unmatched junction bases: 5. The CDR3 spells CASSFTGQLNTEAFF. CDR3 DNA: TGTGCCAGCAGTTTTACGGGACAGTTGAACACTGAAGCTTTCTTT.

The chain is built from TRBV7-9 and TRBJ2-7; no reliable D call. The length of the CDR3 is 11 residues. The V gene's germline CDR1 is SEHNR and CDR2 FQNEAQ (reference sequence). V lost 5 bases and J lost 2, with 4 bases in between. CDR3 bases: TGTGCCAGCAGCCGTGCCTACGAGCAGTACTTC. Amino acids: CASSRAYEQYF.